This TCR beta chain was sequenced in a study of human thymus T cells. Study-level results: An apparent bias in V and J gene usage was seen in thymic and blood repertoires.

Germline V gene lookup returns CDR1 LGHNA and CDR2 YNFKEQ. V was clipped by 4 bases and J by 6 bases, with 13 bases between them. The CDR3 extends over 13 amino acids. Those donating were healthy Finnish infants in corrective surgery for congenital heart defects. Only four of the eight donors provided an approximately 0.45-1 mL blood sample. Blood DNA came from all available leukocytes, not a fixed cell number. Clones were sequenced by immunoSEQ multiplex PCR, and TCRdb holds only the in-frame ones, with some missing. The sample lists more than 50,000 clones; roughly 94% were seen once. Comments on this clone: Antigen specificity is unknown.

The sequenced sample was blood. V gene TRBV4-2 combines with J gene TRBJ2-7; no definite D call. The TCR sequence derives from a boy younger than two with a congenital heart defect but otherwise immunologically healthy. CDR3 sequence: CASSPDPFGEQYF. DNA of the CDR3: TGTGCCAGCAGCCCCGACCCCTTTGGCGAGCAGTACTTC.